This entry describes one T cell receptor (beta chain). Its specificity is unknown. These data originate in a study of shared clonotypes between healthy human individuals. Terminally differentiated effector memory CD45RA+ cells were excluded from the naive CD8 cells, which were CD45RO-negative and positively selected for CCR7. The CDR3 covers 15 residues. CDR1 is SGHTA, CDR2 FQGNSA, per germline. V dropped 1 base and J dropped 1 base, with 11 bases sitting between them. Using about 220 ng DNA, 32,000 or so T cell genomes, the sorted-subset replicate PCRs were run. Some clones are missing from TCRdb's copy, which holds only in-frame ones; the method was immunoSEQ multiplex PCR. The sample carries roughly 2.1 million clones, roughly 91% recorded once. Overall study findings and caveats: Among non-shared clonotypes, generation probabilities were lower than among those shared by all four donors.

The chain couples TRBV7-2 to TRBJ2-7, with D perhaps assigned TRBD1 or TRBD2 (5 bases each). The sample comprised naive CD8+ T cells from PBMCs. This TCR came from a young man in good health. Some clones in this sample may be carry-over from other donors' samples. The CDR3 here is CASSLDRGASYEQYF. In nucleotides, the CDR3 is TGTGCCAGCAGCTTAGATAGGGGAGCATCCTACGAGCAGTACTTC.